This TCR beta chain was recovered during a study of OX40 agonist ivuxolimab in advanced cancers. This clone was seen just once. The germline V gene has CDR1 SGHTA and CDR2 FQGNSA. This CDR3 is built from 12 residues. V was shortened by 3 bases and J by 2 bases, with 5 bases between the two germline ends. Only in-frame clones appear in the TCRdb table, and some are missing; sequencing was by immunoSEQ multiplex PCR. Of 80,000 to 95,000 clones listed, about 86% were seen once; the top ten hold 2%. Sequenced here: CD4+ or CD8+ T cells sorted from blood, sampled in a trial of the OX40 agonist ivuxolimab. The receptor comes from an adult with an advanced solid tumor such as melanoma, head and neck, liver or kidney cancer. The chain links TRBV7-2 to TRBJ2-7, with D uncertain. The CDR3 protein is CASSFEPYEQYF. The CDR3 region has the DNA TGTGCCAGCAGCTTTGAACCCTACGAGCAGTACTTC.